One sample yielded the 8 T cell receptor beta chains listed below, sequenced in a study of spatial heterogeneity in lung cancer. Study-wide results and caveats: The number of expanded tumor alpha and beta chains correlated with mutation number.

TCRdb redid the calling of the 5' RACE reads with MiXCR, one entry per CDR3 protein. The profile shows around 95,000 distinct CDR3 sequences, about 4.4% of them singletons. Their recognized antigens are unknown. The time point here: sample taken at primary tumor resection. Source: lung tumor tissue, taken at surgery. These receptors were collected from a male donor with early-stage non-small cell lung cancer.

This clonotype was recorded at least ten times. DNA of the CDR3: TGTGCCAGCAGTTTACCCGCCGGCTCCTACAATGAGCAGTTCTTC. This gives the protein CASSLPAGSYNEQFF. V and J are TRBV28 and TRBJ2-1, with no clear D. Per the germline V gene, CDR1 is MDHEN and CDR2 is SYDVKM. Trimming took off 2 bases at V and 0 bases at J, with 8 bases between the two ends. The CDR3 length is 15 residues.

This clonotype showed up many times. V usage is TRBV20-1 and J usage is TRBJ2-7; 8 bases map to TRBD1. J was trimmed by 0 bases and V by 7 bases; bases with no gene match: 8. The germline CDR1 and CDR2 sequences are DFQATT and SNEGSKA (reference sequence). CDR3 length: 14 residues. The CDR3 region has the DNA TGCAGTGGCCTTGACAGGGGTTTCTCCTACGAGCAGTACTTC. Protein product: CSGLDRGFSYEQYF.

This clonotype was picked up many times. The V and J genes are TRBV28 and TRBJ2-7, with 10 bases lining up with TRBD2. The junction had 19 bases not matched to a gene; V was cut back by 3 bases and J by 2 bases. The CDR3 has 20 residues. Per the germline V gene, CDR1 is MDHEN and CDR2 is SYDVKM. The CDR3 coding sequence is TGTGCCAGCAGTTTCCCCTCAGCTAGCGGGAGTTCGCCAAAAACCTACGAGCAGTACTTC. Its translation: CASSFPSASGSSPKTYEQYF.

This clonotype appeared many times. The V gene is TRBV27, the J gene TRBJ2-1; the D is unclear. Trimming stripped 11 bases from V and 9 bases from J, with 17 bases between. Per the germline V gene, CDR1 is MNHEY and CDR2 is SMNVEV (reference sequence). This CDR3 is built from 12 residues. In DNA, the CDR3 is TGTGCCGTGGGGTCACGAGGCGGTGAGCAGTTCTTC. Amino acids: CAVGSRGGEQFF.

This clonotype has a count of ten or more. The chain links TRBV12-3 or TRBV12-4 to TRBJ2-5; possibly TRBD2 for D (6 bases). This CDR3 region has 13 residues. The V gene lost 5 bases and the J gene lost 0 bases, with 7 bases spanning the gap. The CDR3 sequence: CASSGDYQETQYF. CDR3 sequence (DNA): TGTGCCAGCAGTGGGGACTACCAAGAGACCCAGTACTTC.

The chain uses TRBV29-1 and TRBJ2-7, with D perhaps being TRBD1 or TRBD2 (5 bases each). Germline-derived CDR1 and CDR2 are SQVTM and ANQGSEA. Trimming cost V 2 bases and J 2 bases, with 7 bases left between them. The CDR3 spans 12 residues. The CDR3 loop reads CSVEKGPYEQYF. As DNA, the CDR3 is TGCAGCGTTGAAAAGGGACCCTACGAGCAGTACTTC.

This clonotype was recorded at least ten times. The rearrangement uses TRBV6-6 and TRBJ2-1; 12 positions agree with TRBD2. V dropped 8 bases and J dropped 7; count of bases not matched to a gene: 6. The V gene's germline CDR1 is MNHNY and CDR2 SVGAGI (reference sequence). The CDR3 is 14 amino acids. CDR3 sequence: CASHASGRANEQFF. The CDR3 bases are TGTGCCAGCCACGCTAGCGGGAGGGCTAATGAGCAGTTCTTC.

The gene calls are TRBV6-6 and TRBJ2-1; 7 bases are shared with TRBD1. The germline CDR1 and CDR2 sequences are MNHNY and SVGAGI (reference sequence). Germline trimming cut 9 bases from V and 2 bases from J; bases unmatched to any gene: 13. The CDR3 consists of 16 residues. This CDR3 reads CASTPTRQGAYNEQFF. DNA for the CDR3: TGTGCCAGTACTCCCACGCGGCAGGGGGCCTACAATGAGCAGTTCTTC.